One and the same sample provided the 29 T cell receptor beta chains below, sequenced in a study of metastatic and nonmetastatic thyroid tumors. Thyroid surgery was preceded by no treatment in any patient. TCRdb called clones again from the PCR reads with MiXCR. Among about 4,900 clones listed, roughly 35% were seen once. Material: adjacent normal tissue. These TCRs come from a male donor with papillary thyroid cancer or a benign thyroid nodule (not recorded which). Some clones in this sample may be carry-over from other donors' samples.

This clone has just a few counts. V is TRBV28 and J is TRBJ2-1, with TRBD2 matching over 11 bases. CDR1 is MDHEN and CDR2 is SYDVKM in the germline V gene. The CDR3 sequence is 14 residues long. Unmatched junction bases numbered 9, after V lost 7 bases and J lost 10 bases. The CDR3 loop reads CASILTSGMGEQFF. Written as DNA, the CDR3 is TGTGCCAGCATCTTGACTAGCGGGATGGGGGAGCAGTTCTTC.

Ten or more counts support this clone. The V gene is TRBV29-1, the J gene TRBJ2-1; possibly TRBD2 for D (7 bases). V was cut by 7 bases and J by 7 bases, with 14 bases left in between. CDR3 length: 12 amino acids. Per the germline V gene, CDR1 is SQVTM and CDR2 is ANQGSEA. The CDR3 is CSAREGGNEQFF. In nucleotides, the CDR3 is TGCAGCGCTCGAGAGGGGGGGAATGAGCAGTTCTTC.

This rearrangement joins TRBV6-2 or TRBV6-3 to TRBJ2-5, with 7 bases lining up with TRBD2. V lost 6 bases, J lost 3 bases, and 22 bases stayed unmatched. Germline CDR1 is MNHEY and CDR2 is SVGEGT. This CDR3 is 19 amino acids long. The CDR3 DNA reads TGTGCCAGCAGCAACATACAACCTTTTTTAAGCGGGAACAAAGAGACCCAGTACTTC. Protein sequence: CASSNIQPFLSGNKETQYF.

By sample fraction, this clone is large (0.1 to 1%). The genes are TRBV6-1 and TRBJ2-1; 10 bases fit TRBD2. The V gene's germline CDR1 is MNHNS and CDR2 SASEGT. V lost 0 bases and J lost 4; bases outside the gene matches: 3. The CDR3 has 16 amino acids. In DNA form, the CDR3 reads TGTGCCAGCAGTGAAGCAGCGGGAGGGGGGTACAATGAGCAGTTCTTC. Its translation is CASSEAAGGGYNEQFF.

Concerning this clone itself: Since a much larger clone is just one base distant, this may be a read error. Other DNA sequences in the sample encode the same CDR3. The gene calls are TRBV5-1 and TRBJ1-1, with D possibly being TRBD1 (5 bases). The CDR3 runs 14 residues. Germline CDR1 is SGHRS and CDR2 is YFSETQ. Trimming pared 3 bases from V and 8 bases from J, leaving 17 bases between. Written as DNA, the CDR3 is TGCGCCAGCAGCTGGGGGACGGGGCGCCTCGAAGCTTTCTTT. Protein sequence: CASSWGTGRLEAFF.

As regards this clone: One junction end does not reproduce the germline sequence, and a read error may be involved. The V and J genes are TRBV2 and TRBJ2-1; D might be TRBD2 (6 bases). Germline V CDR1 and CDR2: SNHLY, FYNNEI. CDR3 length: 13 residues. For the CDR3, the DNA is TGTGCCAGCAAGCGGGCGGCCTACAATGATCAGTTCTTC. Protein product: CASKRAAYNDQFF.

This clone was seen a handful of times. This chain links TRBV11-2 with TRBJ2-7; 9 bases are a match to TRBD2. The CDR3 contains 16 residues. CDR1 and CDR2 (germline): SGHAT, FQNNGV. Trimming removed 4 bases from V and 0 bases from J; junction bases left unmatched: 7. In DNA, the CDR3 is TGTGCCAGCAGCTCTTCTAGCGGGATAAACTCCTACGAGCAGTACTTC. Translating it yields CASSSSSGINSYEQYF.

This clone was counted only a few times. The rearrangement links TRBV6-1 to TRBJ2-7; D possibly matches TRBD1 or TRBD2 (5 bases each). V lost 1 base, J lost 7 bases, and 5 bases lay in between. This CDR3 comprises 11 residues. The germline gives CDR1 MNHNS, CDR2 SASEGT. The CDR3 DNA follows: TGTGCCAGCAGTGAAGGGGGGGAGCAGTACTTC. The encoded protein is CASSEGGEQYF.

By share, this clone counts as medium-sized. This chain connects TRBV7-9 to TRBJ2-3; possible D gene TRBD2, 6 bases. Germline CDR1 SEHNR, CDR2 FQNEAQ (reference sequence). The ends were cut back, 1 base at V and 3 bases at J, with 14 bases in the middle. The CDR3 consists of 16 residues. In nucleotides, the CDR3 is TGTGCCAGCAGCTTAGTCGAGGGGCGGGGTACAGATACGCAGTATTTT. Translated: CASSLVEGRGTDTQYF.

This clone came up many times. The chain recombines TRBV6-6 with TRBJ2-7; D call uncertain. In germline, CDR1 is MNHNY, CDR2 SVGAGI (reference sequence). Trimming took 0 bases from V and 4 from J, leaving 19 bases between them. This CDR3 spans 17 amino acids. This CDR3 reads CASSYSKAVSRDYEQYF. DNA of the CDR3: TGTGCCAGCAGTTACTCGAAGGCTGTCAGCAGAGATTACGAGCAGTACTTC.

The chain combines TRBV6-1 with TRBJ2-7, with D possibly matching TRBD1 (6 bases). Germline V lookup: CDR1 MNHNS, CDR2 SASEGT. V lost 1 base and J lost 2, with 15 bases in between. This CDR3 contains 16 residues. CDR3 coding DNA: TGTGCCAGCAGTGAAGAGGGCAGGGGTTATACCTACGAGCAGTACTTC. It encodes CASSEEGRGYTYEQYF.

The gene calls are TRBV30 and TRBJ2-5; D unresolved. The CDR3 is made up of 11 amino acids. V gave up 4 bases and J gave up 5 bases, with 8 bases separating them. CDR1 GTSNPN and CDR2 SVGIG come from the germline V gene (reference sequence). CDR3 sequence: CAWTYGETQYF. CDR3 DNA sequence: TGTGCCTGGACATATGGGGAGACCCAGTACTTC.

This clone was picked up a small number of times. The V call is TRBV20-1, the J call TRBJ2-1; 9 nucleotides match TRBD1. The CDR3 loop spans 13 amino acids. V shed 5 bases, J shed 8 bases, and the junction held 7 bases outside the gene matches. Looked up from germline, CDR1 is DFQATT and CDR2 is SNEGSKA (reference sequence). The CDR3 loop reads CSAPRTGVHEQFF. For the CDR3, the DNA is TGCAGTGCTCCCCGGACAGGGGTGCATGAGCAGTTCTTC.

This clone has only one observation. The CDR3 ends on some other residue instead of the conserved phenylalanine or tryptophan, so this is likely a read error. Because the CDR3's place on the DNA is in doubt, the DNA is left out and the CDR3 is given as listed by TCRdb. This chain joins TRBV10-3 and TRBJ2-1; TRBD2 reflects the table's D call only, with no check against the DNA. The CDR3 is 15 residues long, counting both termini. From germline, CDR1 is ENHRY and CDR2 SYGVKD. CDR3 region: CAIQRVGFSYNEHFV.

The chain couples TRBV12-3 or TRBV12-4 to TRBJ2-2, with 13 nucleotides matching TRBD2. With 5 bases clipped from V and 6 bases from J, the junction kept 3 bases outside the gene matches. The CDR3 consists of 15 residues. For the CDR3, the DNA is TGTGCCAGCAGTCAACTAGCGGGAGGGGCCGGGGAGCTGTTTTTT. It codes for CASSQLAGGAGELFF.

This CDR3 reads CASSIRPSSTNTGELFF. Written as DNA, the CDR3 is TGTGCCAGTAGTATTCGGCCCTCAAGCACGAACACCGGGGAGCTGTTTTTT. This sequence joins TRBV19 and TRBJ2-2; D remains unclear. Germline CDR1 is LNHDA and CDR2 is SQIVND (reference sequence). Trimming took 3 bases from V and 0 from J, leaving 14 bases between them. This CDR3 has 17 amino acids.

The V and J genes are TRBV12-3 or TRBV12-4 and TRBJ2-7; D not certain. This CDR3 is 11 amino acids long. V was clipped by 6 bases and J by 7 bases, with 10 bases between them. The CDR3 spells CASSLTAEQYF. In DNA, the CDR3 is TGTGCCAGCAGCCTCACGGCGGAGCAGTACTTC.

This clone was found a few times. CDR3 sequence reads: CASTTPGQGYNEQFF. The CDR3 DNA sequence: TGTGCCAGCACCACTCCGGGACAGGGCTACAATGAGCAGTTCTTC. This sequence joins TRBV6-1 and TRBJ2-1; 9 nucleotides align to TRBD1. Germline lookup yields CDR1 MNHNS and CDR2 SASEGT. The J segment lost 3 bases and the V segment lost 7 bases, leaving 7 bases of the junction unmatched. This CDR3 is 15 amino acids long.

This clone was seen a few times. The J gene is TRBJ2-3, the V gene TRBV19, with TRBD2 matching 9 bases. J was trimmed by 4 bases and V by 5 bases; bases with no gene match: 4. Germline V gives CDR1 LNHDA, CDR2 SQIVND (reference sequence). The CDR3 has 14 residues. CDR3 sequence: CASSFLAGADTQYF. The CDR3 DNA is TGTGCCAGTAGTTTCTTAGCGGGAGCAGATACGCAGTATTTT.

This chain joins TRBV5-5 and TRBJ2-5; D is undetermined. Trimming shortened V by 1 base and J by 0 bases, and 10 bases separated the two germline ends. The germline V gene encodes CDR1 SGHKS and CDR2 YYEKEE (reference sequence). This CDR3 spans 15 amino acids. CDR3 residues: CASSLPRTYQETQYF. The DNA for the CDR3 is TGTGCCAGCAGCTTGCCCAGGACGTACCAAGAGACCCAGTACTTC.

Regarding this clone: A read error may account for a junction end that differs from germline. The DNA for the CDR3 is TGTGCCAGTAGTGGGTCGGGCAGGGACCCCTACAATGAGCAGTTCTTC. It codes for CASSGSGRDPYNEQFF. The chain is built from TRBV2 and TRBJ2-1; tentatively, D is TRBD1 or TRBD2 (5 bases each). CDR3 length: 16 residues. The germline CDR1 and CDR2 sequences are SNHLY and FYNNEI.

There are a few counts of this clone. The chain employs TRBV14 and TRBJ2-1; 13 nucleotides align to TRBD2. Germline V CDR1 and CDR2: SGHDN, FVKESK. The CDR3 totals 18 residues. V lost 4 bases to trimming and J lost 1 base; unmatched junction nucleotides: 7. CDR3 residues: CASSPGLAGLRSYNEQFF. The CDR3 nucleotides are TGTGCCAGCAGCCCGGGACTAGCGGGACTAAGATCCTACAATGAGCAGTTCTTC.

V is TRBV5-6 and J is TRBJ1-1; no clear D. CDR1 is SGHDT and CDR2 is YYEEEE in the germline V gene. V lost 0 bases to trimming and J lost 4 bases, with 7 bases between them. CDR3 length: 13 amino acids. CDR3 sequence: CASSLVRITEAFF. DNA of the CDR3: TGTGCCAGCAGCTTGGTACGGATCACTGAAGCTTTCTTT.

In the case of this clone: The CDR3 carries no conserved terminal phenylalanine or tryptophan, so it likely arises from a read error. The chain joins TRBV18 to TRBJ2-7; a possible D gene is TRBD1 (6 bases). This CDR3 contains 15 residues. Germline values: CDR1 KGHSH, CDR2 LQKENI. The germline V and J ends were trimmed by 3 bases and 5 bases, with 17 bases remaining between them. CDR3 coding DNA: TGTGCCAGCTCACCGCCGACAGGTGTATTCCACGAGCAGTACCTC. Translating it yields CASSPPTGVFHEQYL.

Only a few counts were recorded for this clone. This rearrangement joins TRBV12-3 or TRBV12-4 to TRBJ1-3; the D gene is possibly TRBD1 (5 bases). CDR3 length: 17 residues. The ends were cut back, 2 bases at V and 4 bases at J, with 18 bases in the middle. DNA for the CDR3: TGTGCCAGCAGTTTATTCGACAGCCAGCGATGGGGAAACACCATATATTTT. This sequence encodes CASSLFDSQRWGNTIYF.

This rearrangement joins TRBV7-8 to TRBJ2-3, with 10 nucleotides matching TRBD2. The CDR3 sequence is 17 residues long. Germline loops: CDR1 SGHVS, CDR2 FQNEAQ. The junction had 7 bases not matched to a gene; V was cut back by 1 base and J by 3 bases. In DNA form, the CDR3 reads TGTGCCAGCAGCTTAGTAGGGACTAGCGTGTTTACAGATACGCAGTATTTT. This encodes CASSLVGTSVFTDTQYF.

The rearrangement joins TRBV12-3 or TRBV12-4 to TRBJ2-7; 10 bases are shared with TRBD2. The CDR3 consists of 15 residues. With 6 bases clipped from V and 1 base from J, the junction kept 6 bases outside the gene matches. This CDR3 reads CASRPSGRGSYEQYF. DNA of the CDR3: TGTGCCAGCAGGCCAAGCGGGAGGGGGTCCTACGAGCAGTACTTC.

The V call is TRBV6-5, the J call TRBJ2-2, with 8 bases lining up with TRBD1. V was pared by 2 bases and J by 4 bases, with 9 bases of the junction left unmatched. Germline values: CDR1 MNHEY, CDR2 SVGAGI. The CDR3 runs to 17 residues. CDR3 DNA: TGTGCCAGCAGTTACGGGGTATGGACAGGGCCCACCGGGGAGCTGTTTTTT. Its translation is CASSYGVWTGPTGELFF.

In its sample, this clone was seen a few times. The chain uses TRBV6-5 and TRBJ1-2; tentative D call: TRBD1 (6 bases). V dropped 1 base and J dropped 2 bases, with 14 bases sitting between them. The CDR3 totals 16 residues. CDR1 and CDR2 from the germline V gene are MNHEY and SVGAGI. For the CDR3, the DNA is TGTGCCAGCAGTTACTTAGGGGGGAGTCAGAACTATGGCTACACCTTC. Translated: CASSYLGGSQNYGYTF.